Listed here are 15 T cell receptor beta chains from one sample, sequenced in a study of blood T cells in healthy people across ages. The authors ran a second PCR of about 6 to 11 cycles using a sample-barcoded 5' primer and a J-beta primer mix. Via MiXCR, TCRdb re-called the 5' RACE reads, giving one row per CDR3 protein. The data contain 700,000 to 900,000 distinct CDR3 sequences, 50% to 65% of them singletons. Sequenced sample: blood. The source is an older man in good health.

The chain has TRBV4-2 and TRBJ2-1, with 10 bases fitting TRBD2. CDR1 and CDR2 from the germline V gene are LGHNA and YNFKEQ. CDR3 size: 17 residues. The trim removed 0 bases at V and 7 bases at J, leaving 9 bases unmatched. CDR3 in amino acids: CASSQESGRAASNEQFF. The CDR3 nucleotides read TGTGCCAGCAGCCAAGAAAGCGGGAGGGCGGCGTCGAATGAGCAGTTCTTC.

The rearrangement joins TRBV9 to TRBJ2-4, with D possibly being TRBD1 (5 bases). Germline V gene data show CDR1 as SGDLS and CDR2 as YYNGEE. The CDR3 contains 16 residues. With 4 bases removed from V and 2 bases from J, the gap between germline ends came to 16 bases. DNA of the CDR3: TGTGCCAGCAGCCCCCCGGACCAGGGATCCAAAAACATTCAGTACTTC. It codes for CASSPPDQGSKNIQYF.

Only a few counts were recorded for this clonotype. The chain links TRBV29-1 to TRBJ2-1; D is perhaps TRBD2 (6 bases). Germline-derived CDR1 and CDR2 are SQVTM and ANQGSEA. The CDR3 is 13 residues long. V was cut by 4 bases and J by 9 bases, with 16 bases left in between. The CDR3 sequence is CSVVRGGALEQFF. In nucleotides, the CDR3 is TGCAGCGTTGTTCGAGGAGGGGCCCTTGAGCAGTTCTTC.

The chain employs TRBV29-1 and TRBJ2-1; D perhaps matches TRBD2 (7 bases). Trimming removed 7 bases from V and 2 bases from J, with 12 bases in between. The CDR3 has 13 amino acids. In germline, CDR1 is SQVTM, CDR2 ANQGSEA. Written as DNA, the CDR3 is TGCAGCGCCGACGGGGGGCCCTACAATGAGCAGTTCTTC. This translates into CSADGGPYNEQFF.

This clonotype was picked up a small number of times. The V call is TRBV28, the J call TRBJ2-7; the D is unclear. The CDR3 is 13 residues long. Germline CDR1 is MDHEN and CDR2 is SYDVKM. V was trimmed by 5 bases and J by 2 bases, leaving 10 bases between them. The CDR3 here is CASSPSTPYEQYF. For the CDR3, the DNA is TGTGCCAGCAGTCCCTCTACGCCCTACGAGCAGTACTTC.

This clonotype was picked up a small number of times. The chain links TRBV7-2 to TRBJ1-2; D may be TRBD1 (5 bases). Trimming took off 4 bases at V and 4 bases at J, with 7 bases between the two ends. Germline V gene lookup returns CDR1 SGHTA and CDR2 FQGNSA. This CDR3 comprises 12 residues. CDR3 amino acids: CASSSTAYGYTF. In DNA form, the CDR3 reads TGTGCCAGCAGCTCGACAGCCTATGGCTACACCTTC.

The chain combines TRBV5-1 with TRBJ2-1; D gene unclear. Looked up from germline, CDR1 is SGHRS and CDR2 is YFSETQ. Trimming stripped 5 bases from V and 6 bases from J, with 18 bases between. CDR3 length: 15 amino acids. The CDR3 DNA follows: TGCGCCAGCAGGTCGGACCCCCAGGTCTCCAATGAGCAGTTCTTC. Translation: CASRSDPQVSNEQFF.

This clonotype was picked up a small number of times. The chain carries TRBV20-1 and TRBJ2-7; 10 bases are a match to TRBD2. CDR1 and CDR2 (germline): DFQATT, SNEGSKA (reference sequence). This CDR3 region has 14 residues. The ends lost 7 bases at V and 0 bases at J; junction bases unmatched: 6. The CDR3 region has the DNA TGCAGTGTCCTTACTAGCGGGACCTCCTACGAGCAGTACTTC. Amino acids: CSVLTSGTSYEQYF.

The CDR3 loop reads CASSLPGATGNQPQHF. The CDR3 nucleotides read TGTGCCAGCAGTTTACCGGGGGCTACGGGCAATCAGCCCCAGCATTTT. This rearrangement joins TRBV12-3 or TRBV12-4 to TRBJ1-5, with D maybe TRBD1 (6 bases). The CDR3 sequence is 16 residues long. Trimming shortened V by 2 bases and J by 2 bases, and 13 bases separated the two germline ends.

The chain couples TRBV20-1 to TRBJ2-5, with 7 positions matching TRBD1. CDR3 length: 15 amino acids. In germline, CDR1 is DFQATT, CDR2 SNEGSKA (reference sequence). V shed 0 bases, J shed 1 base, and the junction held 5 bases outside the gene matches. For the CDR3, the DNA is TGCAGTGCTAGAGACCTGGACAGGCTCCAAGAGACCCAGTACTTC. It yields the protein CSARDLDRLQETQYF.

The CDR3 nucleotides are TGCGCCAGCAGCCAAGTCGTCCGGCTAGCGGGGGGGCCCCAAGAGACCCAGTACTTC. This gives the protein CASSQVVRLAGGPQETQYF. The rearrangement uses TRBV4-1 and TRBJ2-5; TRBD2 matches 12 bases. Germline V gene lookup returns CDR1 MGHRA and CDR2 YSYEKL. There are 19 residues in the CDR3. V trimming: 1 base; J trimming: 1 base; junction bases outside the gene matches: 10.

V is TRBV28 and J is TRBJ2-5, with D tentatively TRBD1 (6 bases). The CDR3 length is 15 residues. The V gene lost 8 bases and the J gene lost 4 bases, with 20 bases spanning the gap. Germline CDR1 is MDHEN and CDR2 is SYDVKM. The CDR3 loop reads CASWDIAGIVETQYF. In DNA, the CDR3 is TGTGCCAGCTGGGACATCGCCGGGATAGTAGAGACCCAGTACTTC.

This clonotype was observed a few times. This chain connects TRBV5-1 to TRBJ2-7; weak D call: TRBD1 (5 bases). Germline V gives CDR1 SGHRS, CDR2 YFSETQ. V lost 0 bases and J 2 bases, leaving 12 bases between the germline ends. The CDR3 loop spans 15 amino acids. CDR3 region: CASSLAAGPTYEQYF. CDR3 DNA: TGCGCCAGCAGCTTGGCGGCAGGGCCGACCTACGAGCAGTACTTC.

The table lists this clonotype with a count of one. The chain couples TRBV7-9 to TRBJ2-7; the match to TRBD1 covers 7 bases. The CDR3 extends over 14 amino acids. V lost 5 bases, J lost 3 bases, and 7 bases stayed unmatched. Looked up from germline, CDR1 is SEHNR and CDR2 is FQNEAQ (reference sequence). The CDR3 loop reads CASSHGQANYEQYF. The DNA of the CDR3 is TGTGCCAGCAGCCACGGACAGGCGAACTACGAGCAGTACTTC.

This clonotype came up a few times. This chain uses TRBV29-1 with TRBJ2-5; D is uncertain. Trimming shortened V by 5 bases and J by 2 bases, and 12 bases separated the two germline ends. The CDR3 covers 13 residues. CDR1 and CDR2 from the germline V gene are SQVTM and ANQGSEA. CDR3 amino acids: CSVLLADQETQYF. DNA for the CDR3: TGCAGCGTTCTTTTGGCGGATCAAGAGACCCAGTACTTC.